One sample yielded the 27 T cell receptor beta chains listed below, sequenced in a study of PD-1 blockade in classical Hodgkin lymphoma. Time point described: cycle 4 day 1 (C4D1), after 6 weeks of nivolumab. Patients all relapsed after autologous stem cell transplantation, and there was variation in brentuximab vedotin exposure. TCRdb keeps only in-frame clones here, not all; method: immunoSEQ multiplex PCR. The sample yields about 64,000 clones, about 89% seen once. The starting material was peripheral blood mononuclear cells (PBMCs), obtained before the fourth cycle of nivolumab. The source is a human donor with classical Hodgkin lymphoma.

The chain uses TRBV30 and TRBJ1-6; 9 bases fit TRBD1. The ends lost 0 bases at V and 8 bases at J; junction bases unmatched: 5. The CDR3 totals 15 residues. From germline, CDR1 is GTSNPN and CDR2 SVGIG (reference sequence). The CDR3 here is CAWSVGDRDHSPLHF. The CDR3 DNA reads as TGTGCCTGGAGTGTAGGGGACAGGGACCATTCACCCCTCCACTTT.

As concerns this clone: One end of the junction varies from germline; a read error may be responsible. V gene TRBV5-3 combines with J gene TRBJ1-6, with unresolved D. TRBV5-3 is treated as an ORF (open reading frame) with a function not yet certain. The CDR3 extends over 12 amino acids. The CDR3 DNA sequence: TGTGCCAGCAGCTTTCCCAGTAGACCCCTCCACTTT. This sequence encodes CASSFPSRPLHF.

The CDR3 DNA reads as TGTGCCTGCGGGGACGGGGAAAACACAGATACGCAGTATTTT. Protein sequence: CACGDGENTDTQYF. The chain recombines TRBV30 with TRBJ2-3; D is tentatively TRBD1 or TRBD2 (5 bases each). The V end was cut by 6 bases, the J end by 2 bases, with 15 bases between. CDR3 length: 14 residues. Germline lookup yields CDR1 GTSNPN and CDR2 SVGIG (reference sequence).

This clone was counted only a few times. The CDR3: CASSPSRDGYTF. The DNA for the CDR3 is TGTGCCAGCAGCCCCTCCCGCGATGGCTACACCTTC. The V call is TRBV11-2, the J call TRBJ1-2; D not resolved. Trimming shortened V by 5 bases and J by 6 bases, and 10 bases separated the two germline ends. The CDR3 is made up of 12 amino acids. Germline CDR1 reads SGHAT; CDR2 reads FQNNGV.

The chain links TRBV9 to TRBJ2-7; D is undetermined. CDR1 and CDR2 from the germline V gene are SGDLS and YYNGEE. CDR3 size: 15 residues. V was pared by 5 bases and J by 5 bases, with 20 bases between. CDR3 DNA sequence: TGTGCCAGCAGTTTACAATCTGCGGCGTCCGACGAGCAGTACTTC. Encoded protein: CASSLQSAASDEQYF.

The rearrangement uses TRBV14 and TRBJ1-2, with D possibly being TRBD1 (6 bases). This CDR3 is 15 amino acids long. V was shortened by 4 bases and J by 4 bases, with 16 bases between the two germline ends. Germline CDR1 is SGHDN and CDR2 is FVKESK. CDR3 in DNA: TGTGCCAGCAGCCCATTTGCAGGGGACCCCTATGGCTACACCTTC. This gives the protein CASSPFAGDPYGYTF.

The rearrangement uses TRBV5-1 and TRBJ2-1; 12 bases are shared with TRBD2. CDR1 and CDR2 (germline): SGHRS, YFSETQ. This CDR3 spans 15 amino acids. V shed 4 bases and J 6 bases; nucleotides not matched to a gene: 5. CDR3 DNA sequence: TGCGCCAGCAGCCAACCTAGCGGGGGGGTCAATGAGCAGTTCTTC. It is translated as CASSQPSGGVNEQFF.

CDR3 protein: CASSFFFFRGVAFF. The CDR3 DNA is TGCGCCAGCAGCTTCTTTTTTTTTCGAGGGGTTGCTTTCTTT. This chain uses TRBV5-1 with TRBJ1-1, with D tentatively TRBD1 (5 bases). V lost 2 bases to trimming and J lost 11 bases, with 19 bases between them. This CDR3 spans 14 amino acids. The germline gives CDR1 SGHRS, CDR2 YFSETQ.

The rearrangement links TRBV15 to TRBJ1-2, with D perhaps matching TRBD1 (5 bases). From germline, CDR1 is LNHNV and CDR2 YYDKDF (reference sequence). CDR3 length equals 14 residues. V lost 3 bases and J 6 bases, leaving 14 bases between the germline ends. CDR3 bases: TGTGCCACCAGCAGTCGTTCGAGGGGAAATGGCTACACCTTC. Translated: CATSSRSRGNGYTF.

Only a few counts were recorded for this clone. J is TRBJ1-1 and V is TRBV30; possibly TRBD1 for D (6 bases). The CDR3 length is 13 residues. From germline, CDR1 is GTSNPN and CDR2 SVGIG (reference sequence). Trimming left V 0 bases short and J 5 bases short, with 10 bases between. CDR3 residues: CAWSVDRRTEAFF. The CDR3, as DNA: TGTGCCTGGAGTGTCGACAGGCGGACTGAAGCTTTCTTT.

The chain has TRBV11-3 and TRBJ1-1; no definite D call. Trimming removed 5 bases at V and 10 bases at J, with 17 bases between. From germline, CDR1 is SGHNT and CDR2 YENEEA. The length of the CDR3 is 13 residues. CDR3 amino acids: CASSPRTGSRAFF. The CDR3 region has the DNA TGTGCCAGCAGCCCGCGAACGGGGAGCCGAGCTTTCTTT.

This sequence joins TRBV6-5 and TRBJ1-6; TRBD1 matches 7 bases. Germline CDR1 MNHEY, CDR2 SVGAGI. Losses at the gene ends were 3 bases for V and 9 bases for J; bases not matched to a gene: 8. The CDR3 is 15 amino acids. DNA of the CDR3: TGTGCCAGCAGTTATTCGCCAGGGGGTCCTTCACCCCTCCACTTT. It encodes CASSYSPGGPSPLHF.

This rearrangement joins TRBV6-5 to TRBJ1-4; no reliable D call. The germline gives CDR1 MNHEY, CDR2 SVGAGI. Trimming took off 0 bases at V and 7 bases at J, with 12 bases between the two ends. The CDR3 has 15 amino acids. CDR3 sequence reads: CASSYSRRPGEKLFF. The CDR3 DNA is TGTGCCAGCAGTTACTCCCGAAGACCTGGTGAAAAACTGTTTTTT.

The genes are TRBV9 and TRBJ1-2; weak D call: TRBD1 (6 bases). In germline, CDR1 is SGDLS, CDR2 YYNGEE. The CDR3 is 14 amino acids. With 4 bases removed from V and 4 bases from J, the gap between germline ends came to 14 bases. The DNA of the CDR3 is TGTGCCAGCAGCCCCCGGAAGGGGGGCTATGGCTACACCTTC. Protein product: CASSPRKGGYGYTF.

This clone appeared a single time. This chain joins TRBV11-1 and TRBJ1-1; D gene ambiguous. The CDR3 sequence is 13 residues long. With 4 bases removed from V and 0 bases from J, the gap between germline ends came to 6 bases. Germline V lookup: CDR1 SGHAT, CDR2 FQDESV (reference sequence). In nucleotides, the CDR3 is TGTGCCAGCAGCTCACAAATGAACACTGAAGCTTTCTTT. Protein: CASSSQMNTEAFF.

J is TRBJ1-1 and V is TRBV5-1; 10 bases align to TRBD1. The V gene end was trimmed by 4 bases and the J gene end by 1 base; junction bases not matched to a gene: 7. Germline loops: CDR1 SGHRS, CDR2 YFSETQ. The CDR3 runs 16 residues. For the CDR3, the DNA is TGCGCCAGCAGCCCATGGGACAGGGGACAGAACACTGAAGCTTTCTTT. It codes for CASSPWDRGQNTEAFF.

CDR3 residues: CASSRNPTGKNTEAFF. The CDR3 DNA sequence: TGTGCCAGCAGCCGAAACCCAACGGGCAAGAACACTGAAGCTTTCTTT. The rearrangement uses TRBV7-6 and TRBJ1-1; D remains unclear. The V gene lost 5 bases and the J gene lost 1 base, with 17 bases spanning the gap. The CDR3 runs to 16 residues. From germline, CDR1 is SGHVS and CDR2 FNYEAQ.

CDR3: CASLKGQGEYEQYF. CDR3 bases: TGTGCCAGCCTCAAGGGACAGGGAGAATACGAGCAGTACTTC. This chain connects TRBV6-6 to TRBJ2-7; 9 bases line up with TRBD1. V lost 8 bases, J lost 4 bases, and 9 bases stayed unmatched. This CDR3 has 14 amino acids. Germline CDR1 reads MNHNY; CDR2 reads SVGAGI (reference sequence).

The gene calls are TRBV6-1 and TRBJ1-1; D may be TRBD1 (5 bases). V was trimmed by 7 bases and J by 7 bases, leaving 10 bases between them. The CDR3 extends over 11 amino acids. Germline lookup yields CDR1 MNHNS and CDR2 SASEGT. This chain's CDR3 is CASKNGGEAFF. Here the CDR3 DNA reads TGTGCCAGCAAAAATGGGGGTGAAGCTTTCTTT.

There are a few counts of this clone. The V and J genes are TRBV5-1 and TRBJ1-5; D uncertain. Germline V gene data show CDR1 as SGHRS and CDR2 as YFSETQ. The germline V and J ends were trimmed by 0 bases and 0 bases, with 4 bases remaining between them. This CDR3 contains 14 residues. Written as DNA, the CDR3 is TGCGCCAGCAGCTTGGGGGTTAGCAATCAGCCCCAGCATTTT. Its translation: CASSLGVSNQPQHF.

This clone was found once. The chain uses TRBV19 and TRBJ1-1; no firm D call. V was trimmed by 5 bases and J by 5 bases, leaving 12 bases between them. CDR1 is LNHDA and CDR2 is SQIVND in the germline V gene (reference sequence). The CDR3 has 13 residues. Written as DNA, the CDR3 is TGTGCCAGTAGTCCGGGGTATAGGACTGAAGCTTTCTTT. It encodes CASSPGYRTEAFF.

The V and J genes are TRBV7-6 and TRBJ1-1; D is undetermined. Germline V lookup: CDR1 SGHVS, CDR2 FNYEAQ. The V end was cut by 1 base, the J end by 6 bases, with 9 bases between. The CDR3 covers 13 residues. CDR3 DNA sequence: TGTGCCAGCAGCTTAGGGCTGGGTTCTGAAGCTTTCTTT. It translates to CASSLGLGSEAFF.

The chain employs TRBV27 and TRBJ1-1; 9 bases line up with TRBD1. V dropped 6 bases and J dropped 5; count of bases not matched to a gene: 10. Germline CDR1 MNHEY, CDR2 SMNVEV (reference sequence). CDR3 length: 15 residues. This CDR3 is CASRRADRGFTEAFF. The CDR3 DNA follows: TGTGCCAGCAGACGGGCGGACAGGGGTTTTACTGAAGCTTTCTTT.

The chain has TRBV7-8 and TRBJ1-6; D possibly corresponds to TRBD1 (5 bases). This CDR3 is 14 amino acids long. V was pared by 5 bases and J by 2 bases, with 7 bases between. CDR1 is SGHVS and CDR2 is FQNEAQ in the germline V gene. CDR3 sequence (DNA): TGTGCCAGCAGCCAGGGACCCTATAATTCACCCCTCCACTTT. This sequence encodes CASSQGPYNSPLHF.

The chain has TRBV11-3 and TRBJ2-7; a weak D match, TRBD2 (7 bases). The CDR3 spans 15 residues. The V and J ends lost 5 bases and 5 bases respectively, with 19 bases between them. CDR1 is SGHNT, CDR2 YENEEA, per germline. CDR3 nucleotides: TGTGCCAGCAGCCCCGGGGGGCGAGACGACAACGAGCAGTACTTC. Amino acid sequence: CASSPGGRDDNEQYF.

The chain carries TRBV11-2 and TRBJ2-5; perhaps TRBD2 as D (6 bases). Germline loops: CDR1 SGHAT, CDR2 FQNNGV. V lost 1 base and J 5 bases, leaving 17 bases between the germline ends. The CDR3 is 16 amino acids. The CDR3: CASSLGWVSGWETQYF. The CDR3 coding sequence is TGTGCCAGCAGCTTAGGCTGGGTTAGCGGCTGGGAGACCCAGTACTTC.

CDR3 protein: CAWRIDTDTQYF. As DNA, the CDR3 is TGTGCCTGGAGAATCGACACAGATACGCAGTATTTT. J is TRBJ2-3 and V is TRBV30; no definite D call. There are 12 residues in the CDR3. Germline assignment: CDR1 GTSNPN and CDR2 SVGIG (reference sequence). The germline V and J ends were trimmed by 3 bases and 2 bases, with 6 bases remaining between them.